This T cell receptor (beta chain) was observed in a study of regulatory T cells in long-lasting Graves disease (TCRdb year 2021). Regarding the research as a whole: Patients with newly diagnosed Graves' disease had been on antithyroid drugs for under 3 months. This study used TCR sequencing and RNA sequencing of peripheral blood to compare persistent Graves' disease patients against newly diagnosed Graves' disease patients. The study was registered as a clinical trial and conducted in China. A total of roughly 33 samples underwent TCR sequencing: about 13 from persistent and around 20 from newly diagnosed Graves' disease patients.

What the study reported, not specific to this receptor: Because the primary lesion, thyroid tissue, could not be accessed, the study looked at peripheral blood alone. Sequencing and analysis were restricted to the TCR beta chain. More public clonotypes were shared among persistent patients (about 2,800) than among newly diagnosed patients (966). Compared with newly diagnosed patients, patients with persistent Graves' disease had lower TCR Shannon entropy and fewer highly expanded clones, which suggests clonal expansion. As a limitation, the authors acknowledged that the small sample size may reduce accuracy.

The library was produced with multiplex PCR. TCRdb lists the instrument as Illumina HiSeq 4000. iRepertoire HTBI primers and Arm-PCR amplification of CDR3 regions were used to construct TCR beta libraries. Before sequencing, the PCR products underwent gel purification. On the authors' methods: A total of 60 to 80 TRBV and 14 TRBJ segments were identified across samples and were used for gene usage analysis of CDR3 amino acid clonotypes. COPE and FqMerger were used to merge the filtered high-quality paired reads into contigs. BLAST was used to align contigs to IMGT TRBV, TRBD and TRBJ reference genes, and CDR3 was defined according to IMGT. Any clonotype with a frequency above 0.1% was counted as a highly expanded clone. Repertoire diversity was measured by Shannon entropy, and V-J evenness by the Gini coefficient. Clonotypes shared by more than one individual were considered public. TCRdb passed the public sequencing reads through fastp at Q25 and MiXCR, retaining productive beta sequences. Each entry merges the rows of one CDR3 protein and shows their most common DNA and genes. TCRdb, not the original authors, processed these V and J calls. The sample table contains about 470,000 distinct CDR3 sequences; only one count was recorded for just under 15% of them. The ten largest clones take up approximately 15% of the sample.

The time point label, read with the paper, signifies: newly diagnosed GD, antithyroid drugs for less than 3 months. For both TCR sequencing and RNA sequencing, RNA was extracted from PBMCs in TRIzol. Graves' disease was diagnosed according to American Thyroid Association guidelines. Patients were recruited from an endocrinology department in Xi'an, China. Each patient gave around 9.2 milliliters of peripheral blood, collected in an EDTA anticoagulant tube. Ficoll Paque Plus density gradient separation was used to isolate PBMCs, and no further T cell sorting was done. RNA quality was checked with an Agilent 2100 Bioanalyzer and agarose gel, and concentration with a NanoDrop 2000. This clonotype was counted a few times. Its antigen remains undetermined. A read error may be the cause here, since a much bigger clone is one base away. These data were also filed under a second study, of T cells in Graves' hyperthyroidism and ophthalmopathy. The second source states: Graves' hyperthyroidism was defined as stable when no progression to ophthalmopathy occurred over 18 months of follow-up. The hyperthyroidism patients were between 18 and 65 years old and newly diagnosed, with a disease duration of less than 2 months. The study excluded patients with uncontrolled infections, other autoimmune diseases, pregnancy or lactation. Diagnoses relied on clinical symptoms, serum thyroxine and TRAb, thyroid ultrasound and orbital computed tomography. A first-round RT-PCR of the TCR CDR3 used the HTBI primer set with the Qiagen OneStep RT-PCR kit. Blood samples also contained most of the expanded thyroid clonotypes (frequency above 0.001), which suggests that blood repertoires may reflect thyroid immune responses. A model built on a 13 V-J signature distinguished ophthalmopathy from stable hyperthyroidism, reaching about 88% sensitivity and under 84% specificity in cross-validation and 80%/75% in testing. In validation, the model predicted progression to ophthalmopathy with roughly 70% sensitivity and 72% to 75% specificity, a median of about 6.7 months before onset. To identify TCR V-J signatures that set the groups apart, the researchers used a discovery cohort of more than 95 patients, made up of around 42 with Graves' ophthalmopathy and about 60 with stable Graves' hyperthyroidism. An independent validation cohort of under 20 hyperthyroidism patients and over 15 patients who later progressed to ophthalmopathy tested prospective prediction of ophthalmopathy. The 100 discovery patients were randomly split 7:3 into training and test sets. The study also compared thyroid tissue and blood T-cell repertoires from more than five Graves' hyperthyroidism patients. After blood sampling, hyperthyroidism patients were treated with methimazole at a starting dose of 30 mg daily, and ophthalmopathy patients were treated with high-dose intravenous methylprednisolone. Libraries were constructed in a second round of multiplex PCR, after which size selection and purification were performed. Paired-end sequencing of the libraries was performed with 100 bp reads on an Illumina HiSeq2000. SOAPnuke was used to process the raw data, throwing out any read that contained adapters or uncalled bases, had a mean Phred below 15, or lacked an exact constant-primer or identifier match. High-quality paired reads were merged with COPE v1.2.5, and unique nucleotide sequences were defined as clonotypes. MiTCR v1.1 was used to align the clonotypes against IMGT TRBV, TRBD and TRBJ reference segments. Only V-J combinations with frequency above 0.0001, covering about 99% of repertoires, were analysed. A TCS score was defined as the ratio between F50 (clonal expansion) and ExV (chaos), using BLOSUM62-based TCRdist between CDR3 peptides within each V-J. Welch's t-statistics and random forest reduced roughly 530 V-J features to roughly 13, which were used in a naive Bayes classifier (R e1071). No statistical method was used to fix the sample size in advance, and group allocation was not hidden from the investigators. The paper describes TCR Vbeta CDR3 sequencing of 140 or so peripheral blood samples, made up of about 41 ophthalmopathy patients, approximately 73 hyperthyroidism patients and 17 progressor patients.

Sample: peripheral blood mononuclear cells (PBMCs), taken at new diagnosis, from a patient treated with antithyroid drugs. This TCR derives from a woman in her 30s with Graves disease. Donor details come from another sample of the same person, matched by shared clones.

The CDR3 loop reads CASRTDYNEQLF. The sequenced DNA: TGTGCCAGCAGGACCGACTACAATGAGCAGCTCTTC. The rearranged segments are TRBV2 and TRBJ2-1; perhaps TRBD2 is the D gene, with 5 bases matching. The germline V gene yields SNHLY for CDR1 and FYNNEI for CDR2. Including the terminal cysteine and phenylalanine, the CDR3 comprises 12 residues. CDR3 DNA only is kept here, 36 bases in frame from base 1.